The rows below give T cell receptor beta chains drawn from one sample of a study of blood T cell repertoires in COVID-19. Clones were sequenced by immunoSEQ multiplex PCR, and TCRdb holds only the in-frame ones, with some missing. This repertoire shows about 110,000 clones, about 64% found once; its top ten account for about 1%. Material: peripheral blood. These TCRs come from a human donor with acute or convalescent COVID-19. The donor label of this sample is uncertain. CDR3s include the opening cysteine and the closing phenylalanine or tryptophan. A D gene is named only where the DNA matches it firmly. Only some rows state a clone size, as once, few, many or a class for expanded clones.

CDR3nt: TGCGCCAGCAGTCGGGTAGGAGGGGAGACCCAGTACTTC; CDR3aa: CASSRVGGETQYF; len: 13; d_gene: -; v_gene: TRBV10-2; j_gene: TRBJ2-5; abundance: few
CDR3nt: TGCGCCAGCAGAGGGACAGCGAACACTGAAGCTTTCTTT; CDR3aa: CASRGTANTEAFF; len: 13; d_gene: TRBD1; v_gene: TRBV5-1; j_gene: TRBJ1-1; abundance: few
CDR3nt: TGTGCCAGCAGTCCCCGGACAGGGCTGATGAATGAAAAACTGTTTTTT; CDR3aa: CASSPRTGLMNEKLFF; len: 16; d_gene: TRBD1; v_gene: TRBV27; j_gene: TRBJ1-4; abundance: -
CDR3nt: TGTGCCACCAGCAGAGGGGGACAGGGAAACACCGGGGAGCTGTTTTTT; CDR3aa: CATSRGGQGNTGELFF; len: 16; d_gene: TRBD1; v_gene: TRBV15; j_gene: TRBJ2-2; abundance: -
CDR3nt: TGCAGCGTTGAAGGGACAGGGTTGTTGAGTGCTGAAGCTTTCTTT; CDR3aa: CSVEGTGLLSAEAFF; len: 15; d_gene: TRBD1; v_gene: TRBV29-1; j_gene: TRBJ1-1; abundance: -
CDR3nt: TGTGCCTGGGCACAGGGATCCTCCTATGGCTACACCTTC; CDR3aa: CAWAQGSSYGYTF; len: 13; d_gene: -; v_gene: TRBV30; j_gene: TRBJ1-2; abundance: -
CDR3nt: TGTGCCAGCAGCCCCCGGACAGTGACCTATGGCTACACCTTC; CDR3aa: CASSPRTVTYGYTF; len: 14; d_gene: -; v_gene: TRBV11-2; j_gene: TRBJ1-2; abundance: -
CDR3nt: TGTGCCAGCAGTTCCTTCCCGGGACAGGGTCGAACCGGGGAGCTGTTTTTT; CDR3aa: CASSSFPGQGRTGELFF; len: 17; d_gene: TRBD1; v_gene: TRBV28; j_gene: TRBJ2-2; abundance: -
CDR3nt: TGTGCCAGCAGTGGTGGGACAGCCTATGGCTACACCTTC; CDR3aa: CASSGGTAYGYTF; len: 13; d_gene: TRBD1; v_gene: TRBV25-1; j_gene: TRBJ1-2; abundance: -
CDR3nt: TGTGCCAGCAGCTTAGATGAGGCTTCACCCCTCCACTTT; CDR3aa: CASSLDEASPLHF; len: 13; d_gene: -; v_gene: TRBV7-8; j_gene: TRBJ1-6; abundance: -